In this sample, the clone carrying this T cell receptor (beta chain) turned up many times. What it binds is not known. This entry belongs to a study of T cell repertoires in cytomegalovirus infection. Study-wide context: Indications of both CMV infection and matching HLA type were provided by public TCR beta signatures. Broader study findings: Identification of carriers of CMV plus the relevant HLA was performed using cumulative public TCR beta family frequency. The ex vivo response was dominated by HLA-C-restricted CMV-specific TCR beta clonotypes.

TCRdb fed the reads into MiXCR, producing one record per CDR3 protein. The sample consists of approximately 71,000 distinct CDR3 sequences, over 3.5% of them appearing once. The CDR3 contains 18 residues. CDR1 SGHTA and CDR2 FQGNSA come from the germline V gene. The ends lost 4 bases at V and 0 bases at J; junction bases unmatched: 10. The V call is TRBV7-2, the J call TRBJ2-1; 9 nucleotides match TRBD2. Sequenced sample: PBMCs. This clonotype was obtained from a human donor in good health (CMV status not recorded). Some clones in this sample may be carry-over from other donors' samples. The DNA for the CDR3 is TGTGCCAGCAGCTCCAGGACCCGTAGCGGGAGCTCCTACAATGAGCAGTTCTTC. Its protein product is CASSSRTRSGSSYNEQFF.